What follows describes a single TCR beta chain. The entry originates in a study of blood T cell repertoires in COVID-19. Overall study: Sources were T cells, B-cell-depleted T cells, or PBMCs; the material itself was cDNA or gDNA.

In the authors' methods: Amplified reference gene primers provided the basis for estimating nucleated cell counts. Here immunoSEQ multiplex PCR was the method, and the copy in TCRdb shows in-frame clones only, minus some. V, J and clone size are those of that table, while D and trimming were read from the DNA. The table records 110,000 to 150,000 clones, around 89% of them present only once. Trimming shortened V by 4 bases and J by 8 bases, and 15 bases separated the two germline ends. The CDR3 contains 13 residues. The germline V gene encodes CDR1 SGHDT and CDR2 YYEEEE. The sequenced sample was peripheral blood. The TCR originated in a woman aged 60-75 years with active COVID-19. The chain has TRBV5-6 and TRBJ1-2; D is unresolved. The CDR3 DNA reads TGTGCCAGCAGCGCCTCGGGATTAGGGGGCTACACCTTC. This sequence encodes CASSASGLGGYTF.